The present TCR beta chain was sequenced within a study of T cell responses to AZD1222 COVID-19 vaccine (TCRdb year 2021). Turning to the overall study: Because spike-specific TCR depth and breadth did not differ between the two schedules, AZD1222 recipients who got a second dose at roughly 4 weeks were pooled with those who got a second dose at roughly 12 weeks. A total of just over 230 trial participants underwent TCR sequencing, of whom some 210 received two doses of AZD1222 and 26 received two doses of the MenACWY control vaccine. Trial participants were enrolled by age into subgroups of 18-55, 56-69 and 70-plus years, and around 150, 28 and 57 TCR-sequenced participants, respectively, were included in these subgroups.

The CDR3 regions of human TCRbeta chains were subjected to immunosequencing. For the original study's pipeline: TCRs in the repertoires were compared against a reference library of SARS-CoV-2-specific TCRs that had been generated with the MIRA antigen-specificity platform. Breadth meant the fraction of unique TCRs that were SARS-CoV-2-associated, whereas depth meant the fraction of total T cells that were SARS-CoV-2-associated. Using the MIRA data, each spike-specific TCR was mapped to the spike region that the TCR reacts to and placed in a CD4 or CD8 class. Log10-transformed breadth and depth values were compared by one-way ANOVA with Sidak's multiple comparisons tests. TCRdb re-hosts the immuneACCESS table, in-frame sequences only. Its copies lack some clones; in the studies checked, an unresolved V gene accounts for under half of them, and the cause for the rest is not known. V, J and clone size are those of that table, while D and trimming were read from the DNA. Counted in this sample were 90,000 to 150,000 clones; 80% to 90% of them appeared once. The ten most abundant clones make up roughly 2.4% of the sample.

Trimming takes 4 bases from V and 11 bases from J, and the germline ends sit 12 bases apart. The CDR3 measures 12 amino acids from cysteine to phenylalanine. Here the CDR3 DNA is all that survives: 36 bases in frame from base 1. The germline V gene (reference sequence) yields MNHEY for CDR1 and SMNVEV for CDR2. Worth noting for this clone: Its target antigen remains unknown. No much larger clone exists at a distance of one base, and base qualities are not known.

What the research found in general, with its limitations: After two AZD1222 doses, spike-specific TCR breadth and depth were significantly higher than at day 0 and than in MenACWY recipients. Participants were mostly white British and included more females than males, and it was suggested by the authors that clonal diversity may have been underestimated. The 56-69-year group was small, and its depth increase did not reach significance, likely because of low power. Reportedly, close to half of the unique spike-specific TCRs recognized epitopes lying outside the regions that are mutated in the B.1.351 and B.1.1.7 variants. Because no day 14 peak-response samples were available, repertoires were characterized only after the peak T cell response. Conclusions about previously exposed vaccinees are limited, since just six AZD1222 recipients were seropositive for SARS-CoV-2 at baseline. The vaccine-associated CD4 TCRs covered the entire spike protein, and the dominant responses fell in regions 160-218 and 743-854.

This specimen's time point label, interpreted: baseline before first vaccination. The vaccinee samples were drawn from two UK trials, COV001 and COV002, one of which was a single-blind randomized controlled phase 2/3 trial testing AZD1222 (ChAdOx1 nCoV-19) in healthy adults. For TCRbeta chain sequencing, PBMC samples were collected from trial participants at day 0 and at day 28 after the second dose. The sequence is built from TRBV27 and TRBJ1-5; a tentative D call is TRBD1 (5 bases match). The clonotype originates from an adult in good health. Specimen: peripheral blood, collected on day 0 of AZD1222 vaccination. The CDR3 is CASSSGGGAQHF. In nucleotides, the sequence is TGTGCCAGCAGTTCGGGGGGTGGAGCCCAGCATTTT.